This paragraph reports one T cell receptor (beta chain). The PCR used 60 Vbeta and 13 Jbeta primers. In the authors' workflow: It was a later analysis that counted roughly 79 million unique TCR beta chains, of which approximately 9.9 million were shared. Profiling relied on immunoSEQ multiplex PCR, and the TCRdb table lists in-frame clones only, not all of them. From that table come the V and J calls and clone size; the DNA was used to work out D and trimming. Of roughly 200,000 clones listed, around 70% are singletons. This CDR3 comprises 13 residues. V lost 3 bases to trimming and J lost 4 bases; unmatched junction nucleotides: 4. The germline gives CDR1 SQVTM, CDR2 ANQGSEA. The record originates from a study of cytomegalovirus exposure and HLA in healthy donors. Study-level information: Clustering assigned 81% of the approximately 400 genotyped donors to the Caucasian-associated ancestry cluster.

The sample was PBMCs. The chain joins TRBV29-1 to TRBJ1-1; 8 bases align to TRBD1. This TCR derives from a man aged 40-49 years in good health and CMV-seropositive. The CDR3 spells CSVDRTGFTEAFF. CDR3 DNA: TGCAGCGTTGACCGGACAGGGTTCACTGAAGCTTTCTTT.